Listed here are 7 T cell receptor beta chains from one sample, sequenced in a study of T cells in Graves' hyperthyroidism and ophthalmopathy. RNA transcripts served as the template for amplifying TCR beta CDR3 regions. The TCR CDR3 first-round RT-PCR relied on the HTBI primer set. One entry per CDR3 protein, called by TCRdb with MiXCR from the multiplex PCR reads. The sample lists a few hundred thousand distinct CDR3 sequences, around 13% seen once, with approximately 35% in the top ten. The sequenced sample consisted of blood. The receptors stem from a woman aged 40 to 50 with Graves' ophthalmopathy.

J is TRBJ2-7 and V is TRBV18; perhaps TRBD2 as D (6 bases). This CDR3 region has 19 residues. The germline V gene has CDR1 KGHSH and CDR2 LQKENI. The V end lost 3 bases, the J end lost 0 bases, and 24 bases lay between the germline ends. CDR3: CASSPGLGGTLLSSYEQYF. Written as DNA, the CDR3 is TGTGCCAGCTCACCCGGTCTCGGCGGGACCCTCCTGAGCTCCTACGAGCAGTACTTC.

This clonotype was counted ten times or more. J is TRBJ1-1 and V is TRBV11-2; D is unclear. This CDR3 is built from 15 residues. Per germline, CDR1 SGHAT and CDR2 FQNNGV. V dropped 3 bases and J dropped 0 bases, with 11 bases sitting between them. The CDR3 sequence is CASSFTPGMNTEAFF. Written as DNA, the CDR3 is TGTGCCAGCAGCTTTACCCCTGGAATGAACACTGAAGCTTTCTTT.

This clonotype was seen a few times. The chain joins TRBV10-1 to TRBJ2-3; D not certain. The CDR3 is 16 amino acids. Germline CDR1 WNHNN, CDR2 SYGVQD (reference sequence). The V and J ends lost 0 bases and 1 base respectively, with 11 bases between them. Here the CDR3 reads CASSESLGLGTDTQYF. The CDR3 region has the DNA TGCGCCAGCAGTGAGTCCCTAGGGCTGGGCACAGATACGCAGTATTTT.

This clonotype was counted between two and nine times. This chain joins TRBV19 and TRBJ1-1; D is ambiguous. Trimming pared 3 bases from V and 1 base from J, leaving 12 bases between. The germline CDR1 and CDR2 sequences are LNHDA and SQIVND (reference sequence). The CDR3 sequence is 15 residues long. The CDR3 sequence: CASSISRPPNTEAFF. The CDR3 DNA is TGTGCCAGTAGTATTAGTAGGCCTCCGAACACTGAAGCTTTCTTT.

This chain joins TRBV5-6 and TRBJ2-7, with no clear D. The CDR3 has 12 residues. Per germline, CDR1 SGHDT and CDR2 YYEEEE. Trimming removed 4 bases from V and 5 bases from J, with 10 bases in between. The CDR3, as DNA: TGTGCCAGCAGCCTCTATAGGGACGAGCAGTACTTC. The encoded protein is CASSLYRDEQYF.

This sequence joins TRBV2 and TRBJ1-1; the D is unclear. CDR3 length: 13 residues. CDR1 and CDR2 from the germline V gene are SNHLY and FYNNEI. Trimming took 7 bases from V and 7 from J, leaving 16 bases between them. CDR3 protein: CASKESKGGEAFF. CDR3 in DNA: TGTGCCAGCAAAGAATCCAAGGGTGGTGAAGCTTTCTTT.

Only a few counts were recorded for this clonotype. The chain uses TRBV20-1 and TRBJ1-1; 9 bases fit TRBD1. Germline values: CDR1 DFQATT, CDR2 SNEGSKA (reference sequence). This CDR3 is 13 amino acids long. V lost 5 bases, J lost 2 bases, and 3 bases stayed unmatched. The DNA for the CDR3 is TGCAGTGCTGGGGGACAGGGCAACACTGAAGCTTTCTTT. This sequence encodes CSAGGQGNTEAFF.